Detailed here is one T cell receptor beta chain. This entry comes from a study of control samples from healthy donors and cancer patients. TCRdb's copy holds only in-frame clones and misses some; the assay was immunoSEQ multiplex PCR. Among approximately 150,000 clones, more than 85% were seen once, and the ten largest hold just over 2%. CDR1 and CDR2 from the germline V gene are SNHLY and FYNNEI. The junction had 5 bases not matched to a gene; V was cut back by 4 bases and J by 6 bases. The CDR3 covers 15 residues. The sequenced material came from blood. The rearrangement uses TRBV2 and TRBJ1-6; TRBD1 agrees at 8 bases. The TCR was taken from a woman aged 40 to 49 in good health. CDR3 bases: TGTGCCAGCAGTGTGCGGGACAGGATTAATTCACCCCTCCACTTT. It translates to CASSVRDRINSPLHF.